What follows are 18 T cell receptor beta chains derived from one specimen sequenced in a study of OX40 agonist ivuxolimab in advanced cancers. Profiled with immunoSEQ multiplex PCR; TCRdb holds only in-frame clones, not every one. There are about 60,000 clones in the sample; roughly 85% occur only once, and 4% lies in the top ten. Sequenced here: CD4+ or CD8+ T cells sorted from blood, sampled in a trial of the OX40 agonist ivuxolimab. These receptors came from an adult with an advanced solid tumor such as melanoma, head and neck, liver or kidney cancer.

This clone has just a few counts. The J gene is TRBJ1-6, the V gene TRBV6-1, with D possibly being TRBD1 (5 bases). Germline V gene data show CDR1 as MNHNS and CDR2 as SASEGT. Between the trimmed V and J ends, which lost 4 bases and 4 bases, there was a span of 23 bases. There are 19 residues in the CDR3. CDR3 nucleotides: TGTGCCAGCAGTGGCAGGGCGACGGGGGAGTGGAATTATAATTCACCCCTCCACTTT. Its translation: CASSGRATGEWNYNSPLHF.

V and J are TRBV28 and TRBJ2-5; D gene ambiguous. The DNA end is more similar to TRBJ2-7, so the J call may be wrong. This CDR3 is built from 12 residues. From germline, CDR1 is MDHEN and CDR2 SYDVKM. CDR3 sequence reads: CASSFTNYEQYF. The CDR3 DNA follows: TGTGCCAGCAGTTTCACCAACTACGAGCAGTACTTC.

V and J are TRBV19 and TRBJ2-6; TRBD1 aligns across 10 bases. The ends lost 5 bases at V and 2 bases at J; junction bases unmatched: 6. CDR1 and CDR2 (germline): LNHDA, SQIVND (reference sequence). The CDR3 is 17 residues long. The CDR3 is CASSPGTGDPGANVLTF. Written as DNA, the CDR3 is TGTGCCAGTAGTCCAGGGACAGGGGATCCTGGGGCCAACGTCCTGACTTTC. Based on the CDR3 plus reference TRBV19 and TRBJ2-6, the full variable domain is DGGITQSPKYLFRKEGQNVTLSCEQNLNHDAMYWYRQDPGQGLRLIYYSQIVNDFQKGDIAEGYSVSREKKESFPLTVTSAQKNPTAFYLCASSPGTGDPGANVLTFGAGSRLTVL.

This clone was detected only once. This chain links TRBV9 with TRBJ2-3, with D tentatively TRBD1 (6 bases). The germline V gene encodes CDR1 SGDLS and CDR2 YYNGEE. The CDR3 contains 14 residues. V was trimmed by 6 bases and J by 6 bases, leaving 17 bases between them. CDR3 amino acids: CASNQAGAHDTQYF. The CDR3 nucleotides read TGTGCCAGCAACCAGGCAGGGGCGCATGATACGCAGTATTTT.

V usage is TRBV28 and J usage is TRBJ1-2, with D maybe TRBD1 (5 bases). CDR1 and CDR2 from the germline V gene are MDHEN and SYDVKM. Trimming left V 7 bases short and J 7 bases short, with 13 bases between. The CDR3 has 12 amino acids. The CDR3 DNA sequence: TGTGCCAGCAACATGGCAGGGTTTGGCTACACCTTC. Protein sequence: CASNMAGFGYTF.

The chain carries TRBV6-1 and TRBJ1-2, with a tentative D call TRBD1 (5 bases). The V end lost 6 bases, the J end lost 4 bases, and 15 bases lay between the germline ends. This CDR3 is built from 14 residues. The germline CDR1 and CDR2 sequences are MNHNS and SASEGT. The CDR3: CASSPGGLAYGYTF. CDR3 bases: TGTGCCAGCAGCCCGGGGGGATTGGCCTATGGCTACACCTTC.

The chain links TRBV5-8 to TRBJ2-2; 11 bases are shared with TRBD2. V lost 6 bases, J lost 1 base, and 5 bases stayed unmatched. The CDR3 is made up of 16 amino acids. Per the germline V gene, CDR1 is SGHTS and CDR2 is YDEGEE. The CDR3 reads CASNRGLAGNTGELFF. Written as DNA, the CDR3 is TGTGCCAGCAACCGAGGACTAGCGGGGAACACCGGGGAGCTGTTTTTT. Looking up the rest from reference TRBV5-8 and TRBJ2-2 gives the full variable domain: EAGVTQSPTHLIKTRGQQATLRCSPISGHTSVYWYQQALGLGLQFLLWYDEGEERNRGNFPPRFSGRQFPNYSSELNVNALELEDSALYLCASNRGLAGNTGELFFGEGSRLTVL.

The genes are TRBV4-1 and TRBJ1-6; 7 bases are shared with TRBD1. The germline V gene has CDR1 MGHRA and CDR2 YSYEKL. With 4 bases clipped from V and 7 bases from J, the junction kept 4 bases outside the gene matches. The CDR3 has 14 residues. CDR3 region: CASSRTGPNSPLHF. For the CDR3, the DNA is TGCGCCAGCAGCCGGACAGGTCCAAATTCACCCCTCCACTTT.

V gene TRBV28 combines with J gene TRBJ1-1, with 7 bases identical to TRBD1. Germline CDR1 reads MDHEN; CDR2 reads SYDVKM. The CDR3 runs to 15 residues. With 6 bases clipped from V and 3 bases from J, the junction kept 10 bases outside the gene matches. The CDR3: CASSEWARGDTEAFF. CDR3 sequence (DNA): TGTGCCAGCAGCGAATGGGCCAGGGGGGACACTGAAGCTTTCTTT.

The chain has TRBV28 and TRBJ1-5; tentative D call: TRBD1 (5 bases). Per the germline V gene, CDR1 is MDHEN and CDR2 is SYDVKM. The ends were cut back, 7 bases at V and 6 bases at J, with 13 bases in the middle. This CDR3 contains 13 residues. CDR3 in DNA: TGTGCCAGCACGCGACTCCAGGGTCAGCCCCAGCATTTT. Amino acids: CASTRLQGQPQHF.

The J gene is TRBJ2-2, the V gene TRBV25-1; D call uncertain. The CDR3 runs 15 residues. Looked up from germline, CDR1 is MGHDK and CDR2 is SYGVNS. V lost 0 bases and J 1 base, leaving 6 bases between the germline ends. In nucleotides, the CDR3 is TGTGCCAGCAGTGAATACTCAGTGAACACCGGGGAGCTGTTTTTT. It specifies CASSEYSVNTGELFF.

The chain uses TRBV23-1 and TRBJ1-2; a possible D gene is TRBD1 (5 bases). TRBV23-1 is an ORF, and what it does is uncertain. CDR3 length: 15 residues. V lost 0 bases to trimming and J lost 8 bases, with 16 bases between them. The CDR3 nucleotides read TGCGCCAGCAGTCAATCCCCAGGGCTAAGGATCGGCTACACCTTC. Its translation: CASSQSPGLRIGYTF.

The J gene is TRBJ2-2, the V gene TRBV12-5; TRBD2 matches 9 bases. The CDR3 has 16 residues. The J segment lost 1 base and the V segment lost 5 bases, leaving 5 bases of the junction unmatched. CDR1 is LGHNT, CDR2 FRNRAP, per germline. In DNA, the CDR3 is TGTGCTAGTGGTATCCGTAGCGGGGGGAACACCGGGGAGCTGTTTTTT. Amino acid sequence: CASGIRSGGNTGELFF.

V is TRBV27 and J is TRBJ1-1; no reliable D call. Germline-derived CDR1 and CDR2 are MNHEY and SMNVEV (reference sequence). The CDR3 is 14 amino acids. With 6 bases removed from V and 0 bases from J, the gap between germline ends came to 11 bases. CDR3 sequence: CASREEGMNTEAFF. The CDR3 DNA reads as TGTGCCAGCAGAGAGGAGGGCATGAACACTGAAGCTTTCTTT.

This sequence joins TRBV20-1 and TRBJ1-2; no clear D gene. Germline loops: CDR1 DFQATT, CDR2 SNEGSKA (reference sequence). The CDR3 is 11 residues long. The V and J ends lost 4 bases and 8 bases respectively, with 11 bases between them. The CDR3 spells CSANDGRGYTF. The CDR3 coding sequence is TGCAGTGCTAATGACGGGAGAGGCTACACCTTC.

This clone was observed once. The chain uses TRBV27 and TRBJ2-7, with 7 nucleotides matching TRBD1. V lost 8 bases and J lost 5; bases outside the gene matches: 12. CDR3 size: 14 residues. The germline V gene has CDR1 MNHEY and CDR2 SMNVEV (reference sequence). The CDR3 DNA is TGTGCCAGCCGTATCACAGGGGAACTCAACGAGCAGTACTTC. This gives the protein CASRITGELNEQYF.

CDR3: CASSLSGVWNEQFF. CDR3 sequence (DNA): TGCGCCAGCAGCTTATCGGGGGTTTGGAATGAGCAGTTCTTC. This sequence joins TRBV5-1 and TRBJ2-1; D is possibly TRBD2 (6 bases). The CDR3 extends over 14 amino acids. The V end was cut by 2 bases, the J end by 7 bases, with 13 bases between. The V gene's germline CDR1 is SGHRS and CDR2 YFSETQ.

This chain joins TRBV4-1 and TRBJ2-5; 9 bases agree with TRBD1. The CDR3 consists of 15 residues. Germline V lookup: CDR1 MGHRA, CDR2 YSYEKL. The junction had 4 bases not matched to a gene; V was cut back by 0 bases and J by 5 bases. The CDR3 DNA sequence: TGCGCCAGCAGCCAAGAGGGGACAGGGCTGGAGACCCAGTACTTC. Translation: CASSQEGTGLETQYF.